The entry that follows covers one T cell receptor (beta chain) sequence. Its antigen is unknown. The entry originates in a study of shared clonotypes between healthy human individuals. Study in general: Each donor's CD4 naive and CD4 memory cells filled three plates apiece, CD8 naive two, and CD8 memory one. Whole-study results and caveats: Few donors limited the genetic and exposure-history diversity represented. The researchers took only blood, and tissue repertoires probably look different. It was anticipated that sequencing depth would influence how many clonotypes donors shared.

TCRdb keeps only in-frame clones here, not all; method: immunoSEQ multiplex PCR. The data show roughly 2 million clones, more than 90% seen once. The germline gives CDR1 SQVTM, CDR2 ANQGSEA. This CDR3 contains 16 residues. The ends lost 4 bases at V and 0 bases at J; junction bases unmatched: 11. The clonotype originates from a man aged 18 to 29 in good health. V usage is TRBV29-1 and J usage is TRBJ1-1, with TRBD1 matching over 7 bases. The sample taken for sequencing was naive CD4+ T cells sorted from blood. As for subset: CD45RA+ positively selected. In DNA, the CDR3 is TGCAGCGTTGGCATGGTGACAGGGCAGTTGAACACTGAAGCTTTCTTT. It translates to CSVGMVTGQLNTEAFF.